This entry features one TCR beta chain sequence. Its specificity is unknown. From the 5' RACE reads, TCRdb called clonotypes with MiXCR, one entry per CDR3 protein. The sample yields approximately 330,000 distinct CDR3 sequences, approximately 4% seen once. The data stem from a study of T cells after yellow fever vaccination. General observations from the study: Most clones from primary vaccination resurfaced after the booster (around 97% CD4, 75% to 90% CD8).

Trimming removed 2 bases from V and 5 bases from J; junction bases left unmatched: 8. Germline V gives CDR1 MGHRA, CDR2 YSYEKL. This CDR3 comprises 16 residues. Sequenced material: PBMCs, taken 5 days after the yellow fever booster vaccination. The chain recombines TRBV4-1 with TRBJ1-4; 7 bases are shared with TRBD1. This receptor was taken from a man between 18 and 29 years old who received the YFV17D yellow fever vaccine. For the CDR3, the DNA is TGCGCCAGCAGCCAACTCCCCGGGGACAGCAATGAAAAACTGTTTTTT. It is translated as CASSQLPGDSNEKLFF.